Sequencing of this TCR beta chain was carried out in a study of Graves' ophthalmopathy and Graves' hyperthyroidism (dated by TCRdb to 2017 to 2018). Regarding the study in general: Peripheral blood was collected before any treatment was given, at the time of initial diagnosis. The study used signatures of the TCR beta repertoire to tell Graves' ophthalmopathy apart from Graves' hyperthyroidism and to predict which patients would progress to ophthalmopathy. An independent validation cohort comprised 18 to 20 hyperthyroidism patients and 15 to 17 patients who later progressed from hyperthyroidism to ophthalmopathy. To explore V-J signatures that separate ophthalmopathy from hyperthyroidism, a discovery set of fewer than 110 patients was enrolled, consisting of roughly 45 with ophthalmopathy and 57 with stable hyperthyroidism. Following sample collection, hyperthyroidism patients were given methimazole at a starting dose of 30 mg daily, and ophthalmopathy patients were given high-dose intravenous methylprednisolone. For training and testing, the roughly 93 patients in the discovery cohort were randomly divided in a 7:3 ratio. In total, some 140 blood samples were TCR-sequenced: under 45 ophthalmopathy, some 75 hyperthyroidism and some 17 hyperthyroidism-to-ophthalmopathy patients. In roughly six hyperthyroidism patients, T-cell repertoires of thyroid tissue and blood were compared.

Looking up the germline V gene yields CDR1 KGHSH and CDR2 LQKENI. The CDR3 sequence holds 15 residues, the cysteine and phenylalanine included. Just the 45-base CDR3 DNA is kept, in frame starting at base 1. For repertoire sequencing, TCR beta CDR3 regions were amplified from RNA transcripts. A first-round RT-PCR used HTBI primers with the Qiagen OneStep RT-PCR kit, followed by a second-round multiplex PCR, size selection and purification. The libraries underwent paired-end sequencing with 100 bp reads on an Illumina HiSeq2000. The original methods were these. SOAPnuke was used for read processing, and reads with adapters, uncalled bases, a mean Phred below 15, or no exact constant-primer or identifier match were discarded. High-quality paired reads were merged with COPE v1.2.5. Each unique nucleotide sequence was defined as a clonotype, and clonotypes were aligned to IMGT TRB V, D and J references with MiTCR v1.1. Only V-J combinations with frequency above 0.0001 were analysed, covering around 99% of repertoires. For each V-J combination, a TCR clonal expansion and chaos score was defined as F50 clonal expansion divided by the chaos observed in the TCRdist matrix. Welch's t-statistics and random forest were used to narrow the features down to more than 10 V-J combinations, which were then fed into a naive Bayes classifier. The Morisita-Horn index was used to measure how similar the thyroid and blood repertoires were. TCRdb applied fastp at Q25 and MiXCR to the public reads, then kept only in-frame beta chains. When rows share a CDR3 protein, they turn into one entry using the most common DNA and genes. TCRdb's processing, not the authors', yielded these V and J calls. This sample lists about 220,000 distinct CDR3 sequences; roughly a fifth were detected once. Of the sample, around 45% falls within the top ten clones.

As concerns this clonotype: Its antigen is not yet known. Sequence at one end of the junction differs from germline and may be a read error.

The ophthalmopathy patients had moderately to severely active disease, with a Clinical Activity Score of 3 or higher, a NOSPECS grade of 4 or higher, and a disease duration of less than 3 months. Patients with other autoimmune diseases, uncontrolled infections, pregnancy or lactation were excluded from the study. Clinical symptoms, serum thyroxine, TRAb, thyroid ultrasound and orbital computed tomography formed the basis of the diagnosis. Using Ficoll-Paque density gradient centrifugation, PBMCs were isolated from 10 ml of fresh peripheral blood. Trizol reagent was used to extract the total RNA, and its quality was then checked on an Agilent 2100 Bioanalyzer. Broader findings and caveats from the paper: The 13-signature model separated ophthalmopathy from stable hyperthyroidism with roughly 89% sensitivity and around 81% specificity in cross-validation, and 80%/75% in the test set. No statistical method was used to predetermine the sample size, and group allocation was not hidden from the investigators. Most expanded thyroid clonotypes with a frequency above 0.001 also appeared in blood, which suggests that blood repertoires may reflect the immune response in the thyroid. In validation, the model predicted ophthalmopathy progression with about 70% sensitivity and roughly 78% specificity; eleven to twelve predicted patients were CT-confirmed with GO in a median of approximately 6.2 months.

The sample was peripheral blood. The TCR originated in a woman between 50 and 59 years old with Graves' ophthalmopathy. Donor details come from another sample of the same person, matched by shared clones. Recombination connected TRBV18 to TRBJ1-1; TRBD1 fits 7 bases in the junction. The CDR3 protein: CVSSPPGQQNTEAFF. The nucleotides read TGTGTCAGCTCACCTCCGGGACAGCAGAACACTGAAGCTTTCTTT.